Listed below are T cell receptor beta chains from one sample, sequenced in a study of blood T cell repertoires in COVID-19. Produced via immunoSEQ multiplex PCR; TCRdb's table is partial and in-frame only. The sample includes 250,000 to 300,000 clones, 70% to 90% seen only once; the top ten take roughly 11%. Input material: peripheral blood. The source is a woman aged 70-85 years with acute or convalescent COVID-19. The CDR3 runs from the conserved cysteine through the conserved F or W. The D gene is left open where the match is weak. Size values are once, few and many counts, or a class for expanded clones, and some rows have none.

CDR3: CASSRVTRAEAFF
DNA: TGCGCCAGCAGCCGAGTGACTAGGGCTGAAGCTTTCTTT
V: TRBV4-1
D: .
J: TRBJ1-1
size: .

CDR3: CASSTVTNTGELFF
DNA: TGTGCCAGCAGTACAGTTACAAACACCGGGGAGCTGTTTTTT
V: TRBV2
D: .
J: TRBJ2-2
size: .

CDR3: CASSPPQGAKGTEAFF
DNA: TGTGCCAGCTCACCACCGCAGGGGGCAAAAGGGACTGAAGCTTTCTTT
V: TRBV18
D: TRBD1
J: TRBJ1-1
size: once

CDR3: CAWSLASEQYF
DNA: TGTGCCTGGAGTCTAGCGAGCGAGCAGTACTTC
V: TRBV30
D: .
J: TRBJ2-7
size: .

CDR3: CASKSQDTQYF
DNA: TGCGCCAGCAAGTCCCAGGATACGCAGTATTTT
V: TRBV5-1
D: .
J: TRBJ2-3
size: .

CDR3: CASSALLRPTGNYGYTF
DNA: TGTGCCAGCAGCGCACTACTCAGACCTACAGGGAACTATGGCTACACCTTC
V: TRBV9
D: .
J: TRBJ1-2
size: .

CDR3: CASSMGGGQGQVGPGFF
DNA: TGTGCCAGCAGTATGGGGGGGGGACAGGGGCAGGTCGGGCCCGGTTTCTTT
V: TRBV5-4
D: TRBD1
J: TRBJ1-1
size: once

CDR3: CASSQRDVESPLHF
DNA: TGTGCCAGCAGCCAGCGGGACGTGGAGTCACCCCTCCACTTT
V: TRBV3-1/TRBV3-2
D: .
J: TRBJ1-6
size: .

CDR3: CASEGGGDNEQFF
DNA: TGTGCCAGCGAGGGAGGGGGTGACAATGAGCAGTTCTTC
V: TRBV7-9
D: .
J: TRBJ2-1
size: .

CDR3: CASSQYQETQYF
DNA: TGTGCCAGCTCCCAGTACCAAGAGACCCAGTACTTC
V: TRBV18
D: .
J: TRBJ2-5
size: .

CDR3: CASSEPPKGGTYEQYF
DNA: TGTGCCAGCAGTGAACCCCCCAAGGGAGGGACCTACGAGCAGTACTTC
V: TRBV25-1
D: TRBD2
J: TRBJ2-7
size: .

CDR3: CASSLVAGQTEAFF
DNA: TGTGCCAGCAGCTTAGTGGCAGGTCAGACTGAAGCTTTCTTT
V: TRBV7-2
D: .
J: TRBJ1-1
size: .

CDR3: CASSLEGLGEQFF
DNA: TGTGCCAGCAGCTTGGAGGGTTTGGGTGAGCAGTTCTTC
V: TRBV11-2
D: .
J: TRBJ2-1
size: many

CDR3: CASSAGGPGDTQYF
DNA: TGTGCCAGCAGCGCGGGGGGGCCTGGAGATACGCAGTATTTT
V: TRBV5-4
D: TRBD2
J: TRBJ2-3
size: .

CDR3: CASSPPAGKRYNEQFF
DNA: TGCGCCAGCAGCCCCCCCGCGGGGAAAAGGTACAATGAGCAGTTCTTC
V: TRBV5-1
D: .
J: TRBJ2-1
size: .

CDR3: CASSDVGAWNTEAFF
DNA: TGTGCCAGCAGTGATGTGGGGGCTTGGAACACTGAAGCTTTCTTT
V: TRBV2
D: .
J: TRBJ1-1
size: .

CDR3: CASSTPTGTGNTIYF
DNA: TGTGCCAGCAGTACCCCGACAGGGACTGGAAACACCATATATTTT
V: TRBV6-5
D: TRBD1
J: TRBJ1-3
size: .

CDR3: CASSLGQIMNTEAFF
DNA: TGTGCCAGCAGCTTGGGACAAATCATGAACACTGAAGCTTTCTTT
V: TRBV5-6
D: .
J: TRBJ1-1
size: .

CDR3: CASVGHRVAFF
DNA: TGTGCCAGTGTGGGGCACCGGGTAGCTTTCTTT
V: TRBV19
D: .
J: TRBJ1-1
size: .

CDR3: CASSRGVLGNSPLHF
DNA: TGTGCCAGCTCACGGGGAGTATTGGGTAATTCACCCCTCCACTTT
V: TRBV18
D: .
J: TRBJ1-6
size: .

CDR3: CASSPLGTGGTGEKLFF
DNA: TGTGCCAGCAGTCCTCTGGGGACGGGGGGCACCGGAGAAAAACTGTTTTTT
V: TRBV2
D: .
J: TRBJ1-4
size: .

CDR3: CASSQLEPGQKDEAFF
DNA: TGTGCCAGCTCACAGCTAGAACCGGGACAGAAGGATGAAGCTTTCTTT
V: TRBV18
D: TRBD1
J: TRBJ1-1
size: .

CDR3: CASSLEQGLGYTF
DNA: TGTGCCAGCAGCTTAGAACAGGGATTAGGCTACACCTTC
V: TRBV7-9
D: .
J: TRBJ1-2
size: .

CDR3: CASSEAGHGELFF
DNA: TGTGCCAGCAGCGAAGCGGGTCACGGGGAGCTGTTTTTT
V: TRBV3-1/TRBV3-2
D: .
J: TRBJ2-2
size: once

CDR3: CASSREGGGYEQYF
DNA: TGTGCCAGCAGCCGCGAGGGGGGGGGCTACGAGCAGTACTTC
V: TRBV3-1/TRBV3-2
D: .
J: TRBJ2-7
size: .

CDR3: CASSQVSGGIKDTQYF
DNA: TGTGCCAGCAGCCAAGTAAGCGGAGGTATCAAGGATACGCAGTATTTT
V: TRBV14
D: .
J: TRBJ2-3
size: .

CDR3: CASSLETGRGYTF
DNA: TGTGCCAGCAGCTTGGAGACAGGAAGGGGCTACACCTTC
V: TRBV5-4
D: .
J: TRBJ1-2
size: few

CDR3: CASSPTSSYNSPLHF
DNA: TGTGCCAGCAGCCCCACCAGCTCCTATAATTCACCCCTCCACTTT
V: TRBV9
D: .
J: TRBJ1-6
size: .

CDR3: CASSSWPRGRDYGYTF
DNA: TGTGCCAGCAGCTCCTGGCCCAGGGGGCGAGACTATGGCTACACCTTC
V: TRBV11-2
D: TRBD1
J: TRBJ1-2
size: few

CDR3: CASSLSTGGRYTEAFF
DNA: TGTGCCAGCAGCTTGTCTACAGGGGGCCGGTATACTGAAGCTTTCTTT
V: TRBV5-4
D: TRBD1
J: TRBJ1-1
size: .

CDR3: CASSSQNSYEQYF
DNA: TGTGCCAGCAGTTCGCAGAACTCCTACGAGCAGTACTTC
V: TRBV27
D: .
J: TRBJ2-7
size: .

CDR3: CASRTARGTGELFF
DNA: TGTGCCAGCAGAACAGCCAGGGGAACCGGGGAGCTGTTTTTT
V: TRBV6-4
D: .
J: TRBJ2-2
size: once

CDR3: CASSSQTSGTQYF
DNA: TGTGCCAGCAGCTCCCAGACTAGCGGTACGCAGTATTTT
V: TRBV7-3
D: TRBD2
J: TRBJ2-3
size: .

CDR3: CAISIQVNQPQHF
DNA: TGTGCCATCAGTATACAGGTTAATCAGCCCCAGCATTTT
V: TRBV10-3
D: .
J: TRBJ1-5
size: once

CDR3: CASSPGGYGYTF
DNA: TGTGCCAGCAGCCCAGGGGGCTATGGCTACACCTTC
V: TRBV12-3/TRBV12-4
D: TRBD1
J: TRBJ1-2
size: once

CDR3: CASSPRQMTNTGELFF
DNA: TGTGCCAGCAGCCCGAGACAGATGACCAACACCGGGGAGCTGTTTTTT
V: TRBV3-1/TRBV3-2
D: .
J: TRBJ2-2
size: few

CDR3: CASSAGDTSSGNTIYF
DNA: TGTGCCAGCTCGGCCGGGGACACGAGCTCTGGAAACACCATATATTTT
V: TRBV18
D: .
J: TRBJ1-3
size: .

CDR3: CASSPARRGGNQPQHF
DNA: TGTGCCAGCAGCCCAGCGCGCAGGGGGGGCAATCAGCCCCAGCATTTT
V: TRBV7-2
D: TRBD1
J: TRBJ1-5
size: .

CDR3: CAWVGEGTEAFF
DNA: TGTGCCTGGGTGGGTGAGGGTACTGAAGCTTTCTTT
V: TRBV30
D: .
J: TRBJ1-1
size: .

CDR3: CASSRLGADTQYF
DNA: TGTGCCAGCAGTCGCCTAGGGGCAGATACGCAGTATTTT
V: TRBV6-6
D: .
J: TRBJ2-3
size: .

CDR3: CASRPTGGNTEAFF
DNA: TGTGCCAGCAGACCCACAGGGGGGAACACTGAAGCTTTCTTT
V: TRBV6-6
D: TRBD1
J: TRBJ1-1
size: .

CDR3: CASSQGQGVTDTQYF
DNA: TGTGCCAGCAGCCAAGGACAGGGGGTAACAGATACGCAGTATTTT
V: TRBV3-1/TRBV3-2
D: TRBD1
J: TRBJ2-3
size: .

CDR3: CASTDRGTDTQYF
DNA: TGCGCCAGCACCGACAGGGGGACAGATACGCAGTATTTT
V: TRBV10-1
D: TRBD1
J: TRBJ2-3
size: .

CDR3: CASTPGQGIHPMFF
DNA: TGTGCCAGCACTCCCGGACAGGGGATTCATCCTATGTTCTTC
V: TRBV27
D: TRBD1
J: TRBJ2-1
size: .

CDR3: CASSLTGTGYNEQFF
DNA: TGCGCCAGCAGCTTGACAGGGACGGGTTACAATGAGCAGTTCTTC
V: TRBV5-1
D: .
J: TRBJ2-1
size: .

CDR3: CASSISSTTGGWGYTF
DNA: TGTGCCAGTAGTATCAGTTCGACAACAGGGGGCTGGGGCTACACCTTC
V: TRBV19
D: TRBD1
J: TRBJ1-2
size: once

CDR3: CAISSQANSGNTIYF
DNA: TGTGCCATCAGTTCACAGGCCAACTCTGGAAACACCATATATTTT
V: TRBV10-3
D: .
J: TRBJ1-3
size: .

CDR3: CASSDGGSSYNEQFF
DNA: TGCGCCAGCAGTGATGGCGGTAGCTCCTACAATGAGCAGTTCTTC
V: TRBV5-1
D: .
J: TRBJ2-1
size: .

CDR3: CASSLFRDTQYF
DNA: TGTGCCAGCAGCTTATTTCGAGATACGCAGTATTTT
V: TRBV11-2
D: .
J: TRBJ2-3
size: .

CDR3: CASSYTTGGQGYTF
DNA: TGTGCCAGCAGTTATACGACAGGGGGCCAAGGCTACACCTTC
V: TRBV2
D: TRBD1
J: TRBJ1-2
size: .

CDR3: CASGGYSTEAFF
DNA: TGTGCCAGCGGGGGGTATAGCACTGAAGCTTTCTTT
V: TRBV12-3/TRBV12-4
D: .
J: TRBJ1-1
size: .